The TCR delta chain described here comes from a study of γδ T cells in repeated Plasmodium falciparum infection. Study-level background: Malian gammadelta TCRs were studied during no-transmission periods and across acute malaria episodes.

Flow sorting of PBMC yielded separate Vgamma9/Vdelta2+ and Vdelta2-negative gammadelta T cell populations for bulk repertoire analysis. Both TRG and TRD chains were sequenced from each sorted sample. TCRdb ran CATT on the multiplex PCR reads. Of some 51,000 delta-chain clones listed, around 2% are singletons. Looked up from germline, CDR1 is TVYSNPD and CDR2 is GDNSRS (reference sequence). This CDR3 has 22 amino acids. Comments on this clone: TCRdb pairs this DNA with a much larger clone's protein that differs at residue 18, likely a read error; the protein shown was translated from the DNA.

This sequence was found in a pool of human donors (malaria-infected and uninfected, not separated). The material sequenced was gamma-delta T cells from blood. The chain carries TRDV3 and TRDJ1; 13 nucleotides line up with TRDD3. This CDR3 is CAFQKTPLSHVLGDTHTGKLIF. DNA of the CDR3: TGTGCCTTCCAAAAGACTCCCCTATCCCACGTACTGGGGGATACGCACACCGGTAAACTCATCTTT.